The 28 T cell receptor beta chains below all came from one sample that was sequenced in a study of regulatory T cells in long-lasting Graves disease. Time point noted: newly diagnosed GD, antithyroid drugs for less than 3 months. Following extraction of RNA from PBMCs, that RNA was used to make the TCR library. CDR3-region Arm-PCR and iRepertoire HTBI primers produced the TCR beta libraries. TCRdb processed the multiplex PCR reads anew with MiXCR; each CDR3 protein has one entry. This table has 420,000 or so distinct CDR3 sequences, about 16% appearing once. These sequences were also reported in another study, on T cells in Graves' hyperthyroidism and ophthalmopathy.

The sequencing here drew on peripheral blood mononuclear cells (PBMCs), taken at new diagnosis, from a patient treated with antithyroid drugs. The receptors originated from a woman aged 18-29 years with Graves disease.

The rearrangement uses TRBV7-9 and TRBJ2-2; unclear D gene. Germline CDR1 and CDR2: SEHNR and FQNEAQ (reference sequence). The CDR3 has 13 amino acids. V gave up 6 bases and J gave up 5 bases, with 10 bases separating them. The CDR3 is CASSHAGTGELFF. CDR3 in DNA: TGTGCCAGCAGTCATGCCGGAACCGGGGAGCTGTTTTTT.

This chain links TRBV6-5 with TRBJ2-1; 13 nucleotides agree with TRBD2. The V and J ends lost 2 bases and 4 bases, in that order; junction bases with no gene match: 2. The CDR3 totals 16 residues. Germline lookup yields CDR1 MNHEY and CDR2 SVGAGI. The CDR3 region has the DNA TGTGCCAGCAGTTACCCGGGACTAGCGGGATACAATGAGCAGTTCTTC. It specifies CASSYPGLAGYNEQFF.

This clonotype came up many times. V and J are TRBV14 and TRBJ2-4, with 11 bases matching TRBD1. CDR3 length equals 18 residues. Trimming took 1 base from V and 3 from J; bases not matched to a gene: 8. The germline CDR1 and CDR2 sequences are SGHDN and FVKESK. For the CDR3, the DNA is TGTGCCAGCAGCCAAGCCGGACAGGGGGCGCGGGACAAAAACATTCAGTACTTC. This encodes CASSQAGQGARDKNIQYF.

This clonotype was counted between two and nine times. CDR3 DNA sequence: TGCGCCAGCAGCTACAATACAGGGGACACTGGAAACACCATATATTTT. This translates into CASSYNTGDTGNTIYF. The V gene is TRBV5-1, the J gene TRBJ1-3, with 7 positions matching TRBD1. The CDR3 runs to 16 residues. Per germline, CDR1 SGHRS and CDR2 YFSETQ. The ends lost 3 bases at V and 2 bases at J; junction bases unmatched: 8.

The chain carries TRBV27 and TRBJ2-7; possibly TRBD2 for D (5 bases). This CDR3 is 13 amino acids long. Between the trimmed V and J ends, which lost 8 bases and 2 bases, there was a span of 13 bases. Germline values: CDR1 MNHEY, CDR2 SMNVEV (reference sequence). CDR3 DNA sequence: TGTGCCAGCGCCCGGGGTGAAACCTACGAGCAGTACTTC. It encodes CASARGETYEQYF.

In its sample, this clonotype was seen many times. The V and J genes are TRBV7-2 and TRBJ2-6; 10 bases agree with TRBD1. J lost 0 bases, V lost 2 bases, and 4 bases had no gene match. CDR3 length: 18 residues. Per the germline V gene, CDR1 is SGHTA and CDR2 is FQGNSA. CDR3 loop: CASSLRTGGSSGANVLTF. The CDR3, as DNA: TGTGCCAGCAGCTTAAGGACAGGGGGGTCCTCTGGGGCCAACGTCCTGACTTTC.

This clonotype was detected ten times or more. V is TRBV28 and J is TRBJ2-6, with TRBD1 identical over 7 bases. V dropped 3 bases and J dropped 0; count of bases not matched to a gene: 8. The CDR3 contains 18 residues. The germline V gene has CDR1 MDHEN and CDR2 SYDVKM. The CDR3 region has the DNA TGTGCCAGCAGTTTGGGGGACAGTCCACTCTCTGGGGCCAACGTCCTGACTTTC. It translates to CASSLGDSPLSGANVLTF. Variable domain in full (rest from reference TRBV28 and TRBJ2-6): DVKVTQSSRYLVKRTGEKVFLECVQDMDHENMFWYRQDPGLGLRLIYFSYDVKMKEKGDIPEGYSVSREKKERFSLILESASTNQTSMYLCASSLGDSPLSGANVLTFGAGSRLTVL.

This clonotype was observed a few times. The chain links TRBV5-5 to TRBJ1-5; TRBD1 matches 10 bases. V shed 3 bases, J shed 5 bases, and the junction held 14 bases outside the gene matches. The CDR3 length is 18 residues. Germline lookup yields CDR1 SGHKS and CDR2 YYEKEE (reference sequence). As DNA, the CDR3 is TGTGCCAGCAGCTCGGAAATAATAGGACAGGGGGGGTATCAGCCCCAGCATTTT. Its protein is CASSSEIIGQGGYQPQHF. Looking up the rest from reference TRBV5-5 and TRBJ1-5 gives the full variable domain: DAGVTQSPTHLIKTRGQQVTLRCSPISGHKSVSWYQQVLGQGPQFIFQYYEKEERGRGNFPDRFSARQFPNYSSELNVNALLLGDSALYLCASSSEIIGQGGYQPQHFGDGTRLSIL.

This clonotype was observed many times. This rearrangement joins TRBV15 to TRBJ2-7, with a tentative D call TRBD2 (5 bases). Trimming took 0 bases from V and 4 from J, leaving 13 bases between them. In germline, CDR1 is LNHNV, CDR2 YYDKDF (reference sequence). This CDR3 has 15 residues. Here the CDR3 DNA reads TGTGCCACCAGCAGAGAAGGAGGTCTCTCATACGAGCAGTACTTC. It is translated as CATSREGGLSYEQYF.

This clonotype was seen ten or more times. This chain connects TRBV7-3 to TRBJ2-1; no reliable D call. CDR3 length: 12 amino acids. V lost 2 bases and J 9 bases, leaving 8 bases between the germline ends. The germline V gene encodes CDR1 SGHTA and CDR2 FQGTGA. Here the CDR3 reads CASSLSDGEQFF. CDR3 sequence (DNA): TGTGCCAGCAGCTTATCGGACGGTGAGCAGTTCTTC. Full variable domain (remainder filled in from reference TRBV7-3 and TRBJ2-1): GAGVSQTPSNKVTEKGKYVELRCDPISGHTALYWYRQSLGQGPEFLIYFQGTGAADDSGLPNDRFFAVRPEGSVSTLKIQRTERGDSAVYLCASSLSDGEQFFGPGTRLTVL.

This clonotype was seen repeatedly, ten times or more. The genes are TRBV9 and TRBJ2-2, with TRBD2 identical over 7 bases. The CDR3 contains 16 residues. J gave up 6 bases and V 0 bases, and 8 bases lay outside the gene matches. Looked up from germline, CDR1 is SGDLS and CDR2 is YYNGEE. CDR3 residues: CASSVALSGMSGELFF. CDR3 nucleotides: TGTGCCAGCAGCGTAGCTCTAAGCGGGATGTCCGGGGAGCTGTTTTTT.

As DNA, the CDR3 is TGTGCCAGCAGCTTCCGGCTAGCCGGGGAGACCCAGTACTTC. Protein sequence: CASSFRLAGETQYF. The V gene is TRBV13, the J gene TRBJ2-5; tentatively, D is TRBD2 (5 bases). V was cut by 3 bases and J by 5 bases, with 13 bases left in between. The CDR3 is 14 amino acids. Germline loops: CDR1 PRHDT, CDR2 FYEKMQ (reference sequence).

The table lists this clonotype with a few counts. Possible read error: a much larger clone is one base away. The chain couples TRBV20-1 to TRBJ2-1, with unresolved D. Germline loops: CDR1 DFQATT, CDR2 SNEGSKA (reference sequence). Deletions cut 3 bases from V and 8 bases from J, with 5 bases between. The CDR3 sequence is 10 residues long. DNA for the CDR3: TGCAGTGCTAGGTCTCATGAGCAGTTCTTC. Encoded protein: CSARSHEQFF.

This clonotype has a count of ten or more. The J gene is TRBJ2-7, the V gene TRBV3-1; 7 bases line up with TRBD2. Per the germline V gene, CDR1 is LGHDT and CDR2 is YNNKEL (reference sequence). CDR3 size: 13 residues. Trimming removed 4 bases from V and 3 bases from J; junction bases left unmatched: 3. Written as DNA, the CDR3 is TGTGCCAGCAGCCGGGACTATTACTACGAGCAGTACTTC. This codes for CASSRDYYYEQYF.

This clonotype was recorded at least ten times. The chain links TRBV28 to TRBJ1-5, with D possibly being TRBD1 (5 bases). The germline CDR1 and CDR2 sequences are MDHEN and SYDVKM. The germline V and J ends were trimmed by 4 bases and 0 bases, with 10 bases remaining between them. This CDR3 is built from 15 residues. This CDR3 is CASSSDSHSNQPQHF. As DNA, the CDR3 is TGTGCCAGCAGTTCAGACAGTCATAGCAATCAGCCCCAGCATTTT. The full variable domain, in which reference TRBV28 and TRBJ1-5 provide the parts outside the CDR3, is DVKVTQSSRYLVKRTGEKVFLECVQDMDHENMFWYRQDPGLGLRLIYFSYDVKMKEKGDIPEGYSVSREKKERFSLILESASTNQTSMYLCASSSDSHSNQPQHFGDGTRLSIL.

This clonotype was recorded a few times. This chain joins TRBV3-1 and TRBJ1-3; D gene uncertain. This CDR3 spans 16 amino acids. The germline V gene encodes CDR1 LGHDT and CDR2 YNNKEL (reference sequence). V dropped 0 bases and J dropped 0 bases, with 9 bases sitting between them. The CDR3 reads CASSQDSPRSGNTIYF. The CDR3 region has the DNA TGTGCCAGCAGCCAAGATTCTCCCCGCTCTGGAAACACCATATATTTT.

This clonotype was recorded many times. The V gene is TRBV13, the J gene TRBJ2-1; D remains unclear. The CDR3 is 14 residues long. The ends were cut back, 2 bases at V and 4 bases at J, with 9 bases in the middle. Germline V lookup: CDR1 PRHDT, CDR2 FYEKMQ (reference sequence). Here the CDR3 reads CASSLIPRYNEQFF. The CDR3 DNA sequence: TGTGCCAGCAGCTTAATCCCTAGATACAATGAGCAGTTCTTC.

This clonotype was seen repeatedly, ten times or more. J is TRBJ1-1 and V is TRBV5-1; no clear D gene. Germline lookup yields CDR1 SGHRS and CDR2 YFSETQ. CDR3 length: 13 residues. V lost 5 bases to trimming and J lost 1 base, with 9 bases between them. The CDR3 DNA reads as TGCGCCAGCAGTGTACAGCGGAACACTGAAGCTTTCTTT. As protein: CASSVQRNTEAFF. Variable domain in full (rest from reference TRBV5-1 and TRBJ1-1): KAGVTQTPRYLIKTRGQQVTLSCSPISGHRSVSWYQQTPGQGLQFLFEYFSETQRNKGNFPGRFSGRQFSNSRSEMNVSTLELGDSALYLCASSVQRNTEAFFGQGTRLTVV.

In its sample, this clonotype was seen many times. V is TRBV11-2 and J is TRBJ2-1; TRBD2 is a possible D gene (6 bases). Per the germline V gene, CDR1 is SGHAT and CDR2 is FQNNGV. The CDR3 is made up of 15 amino acids. The germline V and J ends were trimmed by 5 bases and 7 bases, with 18 bases remaining between them. The CDR3 spells CASSPIWDRGNEQFF. CDR3 DNA: TGTGCCAGCAGCCCCATCTGGGACCGGGGGAATGAGCAGTTCTTC.

A remark on this clonotype: A read error is possible here, since a much larger clone lies one base away. This chain joins TRBV20-1 and TRBJ2-7; 12 nucleotides align to TRBD2. The germline gives CDR1 DFQATT, CDR2 SNEGSKA (reference sequence). V lost 5 bases, J lost 7 bases, and 9 bases stayed unmatched. The CDR3 runs to 14 residues. This CDR3 is CSAPTSGSLHEQYF. In DNA form, the CDR3 reads TGCAGTGCTCCGACTAGCGGGAGTTTGCATGAGCAGTACTTC.

The table lists this clonotype with a few counts. This chain joins TRBV4-1 and TRBJ1-5, with a possible D match to TRBD1 (6 bases). The V end lost 0 bases, the J end lost 4 bases, and 19 bases lay between the germline ends. Germline V gives CDR1 MGHRA, CDR2 YSYEKL. The CDR3 has 18 amino acids. This CDR3 is CASSQEYTRDTLNQPQHF. The DNA of the CDR3 is TGCGCCAGCAGCCAAGAATACACCCGGGACACCCTTAATCAGCCCCAGCATTTT.

This clonotype was picked up a small number of times. The chain employs TRBV9 and TRBJ2-3; TRBD1 agrees at 10 bases. Per the germline V gene, CDR1 is SGDLS and CDR2 is YYNGEE. V was pared by 2 bases and J by 6 bases, with 9 bases of the junction left unmatched. The CDR3 consists of 16 residues. CDR3 sequence reads: CASSVAGTGVLDTQYF. In nucleotides, the CDR3 is TGTGCCAGCAGCGTGGCCGGGACAGGGGTTTTGGATACGCAGTATTTT. The whole variable domain, remainder taken from reference TRBV9 and TRBJ2-3, is DSGVTQTPKHLITATGQRVTLRCSPRSGDLSVYWYQQSLDQGLQFLIQYYNGEERAKGNILERFSAQQFPDLHSELNLSSLELGDSALYFCASSVAGTGVLDTQYFGPGTRLTVL.

This clonotype was seen ten or more times. The chain recombines TRBV9 with TRBJ2-3; D not resolved. This CDR3 comprises 14 residues. The germline gives CDR1 SGDLS, CDR2 YYNGEE. Trimming took 3 bases from V and 0 from J, leaving 8 bases between them. Here the CDR3 reads CASSETTSTDTQYF. CDR3 bases: TGTGCCAGCAGCGAGACAACTAGCACAGATACGCAGTATTTT.

This chain links TRBV6-2 or TRBV6-3 with TRBJ2-1; TRBD2 might be the D (7 bases). Germline lookup yields CDR1 MNHEY and CDR2 SVGEGT. CDR3 size: 12 residues. V was clipped by 11 bases and J by 9 bases, with 17 bases between them. CDR3 sequence: CAVSRGAGEQFF. CDR3 DNA sequence: TGTGCCGTCTCTCGGGGGGCGGGTGAGCAGTTCTTC.

Ten or more counts support this clonotype. The genes are TRBV7-3 and TRBJ2-5; D is uncertain. V was clipped by 5 bases and J by 3 bases, with 10 bases between them. This CDR3 comprises 13 residues. Per the germline V gene, CDR1 is SGHTA and CDR2 is FQGTGA. The CDR3 sequence is CASSRGLEETQYF. CDR3 in DNA: TGTGCCAGCAGCCGAGGATTGGAAGAGACCCAGTACTTC. Looking up the rest from reference TRBV7-3 and TRBJ2-5 gives the full variable domain: GAGVSQTPSNKVTEKGKYVELRCDPISGHTALYWYRQSLGQGPEFLIYFQGTGAADDSGLPNDRFFAVRPEGSVSTLKIQRTERGDSAVYLCASSRGLEETQYFGPGTRLLVL.

V usage is TRBV3-1 and J usage is TRBJ1-2; D may be TRBD1 (6 bases). From germline, CDR1 is LGHDT and CDR2 YNNKEL (reference sequence). The CDR3 sequence is 14 residues long. Trimming took 4 bases from V and 3 from J, leaving 12 bases between them. CDR3 DNA sequence: TGTGCCAGCAGCCCCCCGGACAGATACTATGGCTACACCTTC. This encodes CASSPPDRYYGYTF.

The chain combines TRBV6-1 with TRBJ2-1; TRBD2 agrees at 10 bases. This CDR3 has 15 residues. Trimming took 4 bases from V and 6 from J; bases not matched to a gene: 6. Germline loops: CDR1 MNHNS, CDR2 SASEGT. The CDR3 spells CASSAPSGRSNEQFF. CDR3 DNA: TGTGCCAGCAGTGCACCTAGCGGGAGAAGCAATGAGCAGTTCTTC.

This clonotype was recorded at least ten times. CDR3 coding DNA: TGTGCCAGCAGCCAACGCGGGACTAGCGGGAGGGGCTCCTACAATGAGCAGTTCTTC. It translates to CASSQRGTSGRGSYNEQFF. The chain combines TRBV3-1 with TRBJ2-1; 16 bases align to TRBD2. CDR1 and CDR2 from the germline V gene are LGHDT and YNNKEL (reference sequence). The V and J ends lost 2 bases and 0 bases, in that order; junction bases with no gene match: 4. CDR3 size: 19 residues.